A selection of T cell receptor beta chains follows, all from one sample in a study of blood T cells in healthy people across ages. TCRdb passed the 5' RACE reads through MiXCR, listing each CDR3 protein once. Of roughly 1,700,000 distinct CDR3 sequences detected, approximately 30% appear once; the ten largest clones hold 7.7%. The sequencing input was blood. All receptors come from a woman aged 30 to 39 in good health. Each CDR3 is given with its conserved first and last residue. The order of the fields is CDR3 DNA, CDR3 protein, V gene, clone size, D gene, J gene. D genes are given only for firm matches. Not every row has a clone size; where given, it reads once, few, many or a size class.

CDR3 DNA: TGTGCCAGCAGCGTTGGACTAGCGGCCTCCTACGAGCAGTACTTC
CDR3 protein: CASSVGLAASYEQYF
V gene: TRBV9
clone size: many
D gene: TRBD2
J gene: TRBJ2-7

CDR3 DNA: TGTGCCAGCAGCCTTAGCAGCCGGGGGCGCGAAATCTCAGGTGGGGAGCAGTACTTC
CDR3 protein: CASSLSSRGREISGGEQYF
V gene: TRBV7-2
clone size: NA
D gene: NA
J gene: TRBJ2-5

CDR3 DNA: TGTGCCAGCAGGAGACTAGCGGGAGGATACAATGAGCAGTTCTTC
CDR3 protein: CASRRLAGGYNEQFF
V gene: TRBV12-3/TRBV12-4
clone size: NA
D gene: TRBD2
J gene: TRBJ2-1

CDR3 DNA: TGTGCCAGCACAGGGTCCAGCTCCTACGAGCAGTACTTC
CDR3 protein: CASTGSSSYEQYF
V gene: TRBV28
clone size: few
D gene: NA
J gene: TRBJ2-7

CDR3 DNA: TGTGCCAGCAGTCCCCGGGACCCTAACTATGGCTACACCTTC
CDR3 protein: CASSPRDPNYGYTF
V gene: TRBV2
clone size: NA
D gene: NA
J gene: TRBJ1-2

CDR3 DNA: TGCGCCAGCGCGGGACAGGGAAGGCATGAGCAGTTCTTC
CDR3 protein: CASAGQGRHEQFF
V gene: TRBV5-1
clone size: many
D gene: TRBD1
J gene: TRBJ2-1

CDR3 DNA: TGTGCCACCAGCGGGCCGGACTCCTCGGCGCAGTATTTT
CDR3 protein: CATSGPDSSAQYF
V gene: TRBV15
clone size: few
D gene: NA
J gene: TRBJ2-3

CDR3 DNA: TGCGCCAGCAGTGGCCTAGCGGGATCAGTCCACGAGCAGTACTTC
CDR3 protein: CASSGLAGSVHEQYF
V gene: TRBV10-2
clone size: few
D gene: TRBD2
J gene: TRBJ2-7

CDR3 DNA: TGTGCCACCAGCAGCGGACAGGGCGACGAGCAGTACTTC
CDR3 protein: CATSSGQGDEQYF
V gene: TRBV15
clone size: many
D gene: TRBD1
J gene: TRBJ2-7

CDR3 DNA: TGTGCCAGCAGCTTTGAGGGAGGGGACATTCAGTACTTC
CDR3 protein: CASSFEGGDIQYF
V gene: TRBV5-5
clone size: NA
D gene: TRBD2
J gene: TRBJ2-4

CDR3 DNA: TGCAGCGTTGGGTACGGTAGCTCTGGGGCCAACGTCCTGACTTTC
CDR3 protein: CSVGYGSSGANVLTF
V gene: TRBV29-1
clone size: many
D gene: NA
J gene: TRBJ2-6

CDR3 DNA: TGTGCCAGCGGTTTAATTTCTGGAAATGAGCAGTTCTTC
CDR3 protein: CASGLISGNEQFF
V gene: TRBV12-3/TRBV12-4
clone size: once
D gene: NA
J gene: TRBJ2-1

CDR3 DNA: TGTGCCAGCAGCCGAGGGGGGCAGACAGATACGCAGTATTTT
CDR3 protein: CASSRGGQTDTQYF
V gene: TRBV5-1
clone size: many
D gene: NA
J gene: TRBJ2-3

CDR3 DNA: TGTGCCAGCAGCTTATATCGAGTTAGCAATCAGCCCCAGCATTTT
CDR3 protein: CASSLYRVSNQPQHF
V gene: TRBV7-8
clone size: NA
D gene: NA
J gene: TRBJ1-5

CDR3 DNA: TGTGCCAGCAGTCCTTCTAGCGGGAGAGCCTACGAGCAGTACTTC
CDR3 protein: CASSPSSGRAYEQYF
V gene: TRBV2
clone size: NA
D gene: TRBD2
J gene: TRBJ2-7

CDR3 DNA: TGCGCCAGCAGCGGCGGGACAGGGGTTTGGGAAAAACTGTTTTTT
CDR3 protein: CASSGGTGVWEKLFF
V gene: TRBV5-1
clone size: NA
D gene: TRBD1
J gene: TRBJ1-4

CDR3 DNA: TGTGCCATCAGTGATAGTCGTAGGTACACTGAAGCTTTCTTT
CDR3 protein: CAISDSRRYTEAFF
V gene: TRBV10-3
clone size: few
D gene: NA
J gene: TRBJ1-1

CDR3 DNA: TGTGCCAGCAGCTTCCGGGACGGGGGAGGATGGACTGAAGCTTTCTTT
CDR3 protein: CASSFRDGGGWTEAFF
V gene: TRBV7-2
clone size: NA
D gene: NA
J gene: TRBJ1-1

CDR3 DNA: TGTGCCGCCAGTGATTCTGGGACTAGCCTACGCAATGAGCAGTTCTTC
CDR3 protein: CAASDSGTSLRNEQFF
V gene: TRBV24-1
clone size: NA
D gene: TRBD2
J gene: TRBJ2-1

CDR3 DNA: TGCGCCAGCAGCCTAAGGGACAGGGGAACTTTCAATGAGCAGTTCTTC
CDR3 protein: CASSLRDRGTFNEQFF
V gene: TRBV5-1
clone size: NA
D gene: TRBD1
J gene: TRBJ2-1

CDR3 DNA: TGCAGTGCTAGACGATCGACTAGCGGGGGGTACAATGAGCAGTTCTTC
CDR3 protein: CSARRSTSGGYNEQFF
V gene: TRBV20-1
clone size: many
D gene: TRBD2
J gene: TRBJ2-1

CDR3 DNA: TGTGCCAGCAGCACTAGCGGAGGTGGGGAGACCCAGTACTTC
CDR3 protein: CASSTSGGGETQYF
V gene: TRBV7-3
clone size: NA
D gene: TRBD2
J gene: TRBJ2-5

CDR3 DNA: TGTGCCAGCAGCCCCCGGACCAGAGACGGGGAGCTGTTTTTT
CDR3 protein: CASSPRTRDGELFF
V gene: TRBV7-3
clone size: once
D gene: NA
J gene: TRBJ2-2